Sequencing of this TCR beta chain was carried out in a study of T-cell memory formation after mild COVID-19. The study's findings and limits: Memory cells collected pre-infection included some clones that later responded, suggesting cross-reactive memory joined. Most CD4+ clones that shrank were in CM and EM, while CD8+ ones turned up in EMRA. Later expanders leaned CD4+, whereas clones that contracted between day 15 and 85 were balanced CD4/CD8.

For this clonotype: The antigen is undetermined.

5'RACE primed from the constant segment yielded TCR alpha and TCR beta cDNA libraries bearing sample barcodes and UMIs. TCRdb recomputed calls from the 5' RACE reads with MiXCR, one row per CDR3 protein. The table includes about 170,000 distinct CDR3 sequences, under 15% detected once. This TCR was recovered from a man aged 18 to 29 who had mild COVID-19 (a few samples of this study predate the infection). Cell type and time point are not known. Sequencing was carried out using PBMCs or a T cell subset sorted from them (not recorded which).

CDR3 nucleotides: TGTGCCAGCAGCTTAAGTCCGACAGAGACTGAAGCTTTCTTT. Protein sequence: CASSLSPTETEAFF. This sequence joins TRBV7-9 and TRBJ1-1; D may be TRBD1 (5 bases). The CDR3 consists of 14 residues. Trimming pared 2 bases from V and 5 bases from J, leaving 12 bases between. CDR1 and CDR2 (germline): SEHNR, FQNEAQ (reference sequence).